This T cell receptor beta chain was obtained from a study of blood T cell repertoires in COVID-19. CDR1 and CDR2 (germline): SGHTS, YDEGEE. The CDR3 has 16 amino acids. J gave up 1 base and V 4 bases, and 10 bases lay outside the gene matches. TCRdb's table, derived via immunoSEQ multiplex PCR, lists solely in-frame clones and lacks some. The table shows about 190,000 clones, with 88% occurring only once. The chain recombines TRBV5-8 with TRBJ2-7; 8 bases are a match to TRBD1. The clonotype originates from a man younger than 45 with acute or convalescent COVID-19. Sequences were obtained from peripheral blood. CDR3 region: CASSIYPGTGSYEQYF. The CDR3 nucleotides read TGTGCCAGCAGCATTTACCCCGGGACAGGTTCCTACGAGCAGTACTTC.